The rows below give T cell receptor beta chains drawn from one sample of a study of blood T cell repertoires in COVID-19. The repertoire was sequenced with immunoSEQ multiplex PCR; TCRdb's copy has only in-frame clones and lacks some. The sample shows 150,000 or so clones, approximately 88% of them seen only once. Material for sequencing was PBMCs or T cells enriched from blood (not recorded which). The receptors here all came from a woman in her sixties who had recovered from COVID-19. Each CDR3 is given with its conserved first and last residue. A D gene is named only where the DNA matches it firmly. Clone size appears in some rows only: once, few, many, or a class for an expanded clone.

>-|TRBJ1-2|TRBV10-3|-
CAISESGQGGYTF
TGTGCCATCAGTGAGTCGGGTCAGGGCGGCTACACCTTC
>TRBD1|TRBJ2-1|TRBV19|-
CASSSGQGRSYNEQFF
TGTGCCAGTAGTAGCGGACAGGGGCGTTCCTACAATGAGCAGTTCTTC
>-|TRBJ1-1|TRBV11-2|-
CASSLREDTEAFF
TGTGCCAGCAGCTTACGGGAGGACACTGAAGCTTTCTTT
>-|TRBJ2-5|TRBV2|-
CASLRGAQETQYF
TGTGCCAGCCTCCGGGGGGCGCAGGAGACCCAGTACTTC
>TRBD2|TRBJ2-5|TRBV5-1|-
CASSPGLAGLGETQYF
TGCGCCAGCAGCCCGGGACTAGCGGGATTGGGGGAGACCCAGTACTTC
>-|TRBJ1-3|TRBV5-1|-
CASSLDATGNTIYF
TGCGCCAGCAGCTTGGATGCTACTGGAAACACCATATATTTT
>TRBD2|TRBJ2-3|TRBV5-8|-
CASSSKRTSGSTDTQYF
TGTGCCAGCAGCTCAAAGAGGACTAGCGGGAGCACAGATACGCAGTATTTT
>TRBD2|TRBJ2-5|TRBV6-5|once
CASSSGGRGKTQYF
TGTGCCAGCAGTTCCGGCGGGAGGGGGAAGACCCAGTACTTC
>-|TRBJ2-7|TRBV5-8|-
CASSFDRSYEQYF
TGTGCCAGCAGCTTTGACAGGTCCTACGAGCAGTACTTC
>TRBD1|TRBJ1-3|TRBV5-1|-
CASSLVAGGSSGNTIYF
TGCGCCAGCAGCTTGGTCGCAGGGGGTAGCTCTGGAAACACCATATATTTT
>TRBD1|TRBJ1-2|TRBV29-1|-
CSARDSYGYTF
TGCAGCGCCCGGGACAGCTATGGCTACACCTTC
>TRBD1|TRBJ1-4|TRBV20-1|-
CSASLGTGNEKLFF
TGCAGTGCTAGTCTGGGGACAGGGAATGAAAAACTGTTTTTT
>-|TRBJ2-7|TRBV6-5|-
CASSLSIREEQYF
TGTGCCAGCAGTCTCAGCATCCGGGAGGAGCAGTACTTC
>-|TRBJ2-4|TRBV6-5|few
CASSSPGRKGIQYF
TGTGCCAGCAGTTCACCCGGGAGAAAAGGCATTCAGTACTTC
>-|TRBJ2-4|TRBV30|-
CAWSVIRGNIQYF
TGTGCCTGGAGTGTAATTCGGGGGAACATTCAGTACTTC
>-|TRBJ1-6|TRBV4-2|once
CASSQGTGQEFDNSPLHF
TGTGCCAGCAGCCAAGGTACAGGGCAGGAATTCGATAATTCACCCCTCCACTTT
>TRBD1|TRBJ2-2|TRBV5-5|-
CASSPDRASGELFF
TGTGCCAGCAGCCCGGACAGGGCATCCGGGGAGCTGTTTTTT
>TRBD1|TRBJ1-1|TRBV28|-
CASSPLPGTGDTEAFF
TGTGCCAGCAGTCCCCTCCCGGGGACAGGGGACACTGAAGCTTTCTTT
>-|TRBJ1-5|TRBV19|-
CATTKGGVSGQPQHF
TGTGCCACTACTAAGGGGGGGGTTTCCGGGCAGCCCCAGCATTTT
>TRBD1|TRBJ2-6|TRBV5-6|-
CASSWNQQGIPSGANVLTF
TGTGCCAGCAGCTGGAACCAACAGGGGATTCCCTCTGGGGCCAACGTCCTGACTTTC
>-|TRBJ2-3|TRBV12-3/TRBV12-4|-
CASSFGLDTQYF
TGTGCCAGCAGTTTCGGACTAGATACGCAGTATTTT
>-|TRBJ2-1|TRBV13|-
CASGSGYNEQFF
TGTGCCAGCGGGTCAGGATACAATGAGCAGTTCTTC
>TRBD1|TRBJ2-7|TRBV28|-
CASSLNPGQPSYEQYF
TGTGCCAGCAGCCTTAATCCGGGACAGCCCTCCTACGAGCAGTACTTC
>-|TRBJ2-2|TRBV9|-
CASSVQGFGELFF
TGTGCCAGCAGCGTCCAGGGGTTCGGGGAGCTGTTTTTT
>TRBD1|TRBJ1-2|TRBV28|-
CASRPAGTGNGYTF
TGTGCCAGCAGGCCAGCCGGGACAGGGAATGGCTACACCTTC
>TRBD1|TRBJ1-2|TRBV7-2|-
CASSPYRGHGYGYTF
TGTGCCAGCAGCCCCTACAGGGGGCACGGCTATGGCTACACCTTC
>TRBD1|TRBJ2-5|TRBV5-1|-
CASSLRVRTGKETQYF
TGCGCCAGCAGCCTCCGAGTCCGGACAGGCAAAGAGACCCAGTACTTC
>-|TRBJ2-7|TRBV29-1|-
CSVEGTETYEQYF
TGCAGCGTCGAAGGGACTGAGACCTACGAGCAGTACTTC
>-|TRBJ1-4|TRBV14|-
CASSRAGGLNEKLFF
TGTGCCAGCAGCCGAGCGGGCGGACTTAATGAAAAACTGTTTTTT
>TRBD1|TRBJ1-5|TRBV2|few
CASSGQGAGGNQPQHF
TGTGCCAGCAGTGGACAGGGGGCGGGTGGCAATCAGCCCCAGCATTTT
>TRBD2|TRBJ2-1|TRBV5-1|once
CASSPGLASDEQFF
TGCGCCAGCAGTCCGGGACTAGCGTCGGATGAGCAGTTCTTC
>TRBD2|TRBJ2-1|TRBV5-1|-
CASSLEFWTSGSNEQFF
TGCGCCAGCAGCTTGGAGTTTTGGACTAGCGGGAGCAATGAGCAGTTCTTC
>-|TRBJ2-1|TRBV27|-
CASSPWAGANEQFF
TGTGCCAGCAGTCCCTGGGCGGGGGCAAATGAGCAGTTCTTC
>-|TRBJ1-4|TRBV5-1|-
CASSENRGGEKLFF
TGCGCCAGCAGCGAGAACCGTGGAGGGGAAAAACTGTTTTTT
>-|TRBJ2-7|TRBV7-9|-
CASSSPPRAYEQYF
TGTGCCAGCAGCTCTCCGCCCCGAGCCTACGAGCAGTACTTC
>TRBD1|TRBJ2-5|TRBV2|-
CASSVRGRVRETQYF
TGTGCCAGCAGTGTTAGGGGGCGCGTAAGGGAGACCCAGTACTTC
>-|TRBJ1-2|TRBV2|-
CASSQELLGRGGYTF
TGTGCCAGCAGCCAGGAACTTCTGGGCAGGGGTGGCTACACCTTC
>-|TRBJ1-4|TRBV7-2|-
CASSLGLLNEKLFF
TGTGCCAGCAGCCTCGGACTGCTTAATGAAAAACTGTTTTTT
>-|TRBJ2-2|TRBV18|few
CASSPNFAGNTGELFF
TGTGCCAGCTCACCAAATTTCGCGGGTAACACCGGGGAGCTGTTTTTT
>TRBD1|TRBJ1-2|TRBV9|-
CASSSRWGQGSNGYTF
TGTGCCAGCAGCTCCAGGTGGGGACAGGGCTCAAATGGCTACACCTTC
>TRBD2|TRBJ2-2|TRBV11-3|-
CASSLLAGGNTGELFF
TGTGCCAGCAGCCTTCTAGCGGGGGGGAACACCGGGGAGCTGTTTTTT
>-|TRBJ2-1|TRBV9|-
CASSVEEGAHNEQFF
TGTGCCAGCAGCGTAGAAGAGGGAGCCCACAATGAGCAGTTCTTC
>-|TRBJ1-1|TRBV27|-
CASSSAGMNEAFF
TGTGCCAGCAGTTCGGCGGGGATGAATGAAGCTTTCTTT
>-|TRBJ1-2|TRBV18|-
CASSPPGGGLNYGYTF
TGTGCCAGCTCACCACCAGGCGGGGGCCTGAACTATGGCTACACCTTC